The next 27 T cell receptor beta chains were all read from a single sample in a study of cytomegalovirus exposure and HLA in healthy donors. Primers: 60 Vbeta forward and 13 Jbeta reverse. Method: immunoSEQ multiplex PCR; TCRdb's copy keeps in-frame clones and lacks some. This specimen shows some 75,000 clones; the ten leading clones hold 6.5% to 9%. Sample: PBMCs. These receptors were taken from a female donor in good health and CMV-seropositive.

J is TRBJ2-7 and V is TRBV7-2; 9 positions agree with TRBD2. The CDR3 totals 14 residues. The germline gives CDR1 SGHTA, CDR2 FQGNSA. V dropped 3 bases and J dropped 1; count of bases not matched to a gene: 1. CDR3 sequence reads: CASSFAGGSYEQYF. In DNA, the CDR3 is TGTGCCAGCAGCTTTGCGGGGGGGTCCTACGAGCAGTACTTC.

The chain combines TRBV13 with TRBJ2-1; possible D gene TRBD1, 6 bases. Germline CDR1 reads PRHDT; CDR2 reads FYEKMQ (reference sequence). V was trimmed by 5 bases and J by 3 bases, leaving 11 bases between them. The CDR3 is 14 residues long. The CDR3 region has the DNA TGTGCCAGCAGCCCTAGGGGGTTCTACAATGAGCAGTTCTTC. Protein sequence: CASSPRGFYNEQFF.

The CDR3 coding sequence is TGTGCCAGCAGTCCGCGGACTAGCGGCACCTACGAGCAGTACTTC. It codes for CASSPRTSGTYEQYF. The chain couples TRBV6-5 to TRBJ2-7; 10 bases match TRBD2. The CDR3 covers 15 residues. CDR1 MNHEY and CDR2 SVGAGI come from the germline V gene. With V trimmed by 5 bases and J by 2 bases, 6 bases remained unmatched.

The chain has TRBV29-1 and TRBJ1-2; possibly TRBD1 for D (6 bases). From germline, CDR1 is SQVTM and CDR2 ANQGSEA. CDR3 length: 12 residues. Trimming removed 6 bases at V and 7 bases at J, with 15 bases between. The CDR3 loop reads CSVGLQGRGYTF. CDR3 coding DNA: TGCAGCGTCGGCCTACAGGGCCGTGGCTACACCTTC.

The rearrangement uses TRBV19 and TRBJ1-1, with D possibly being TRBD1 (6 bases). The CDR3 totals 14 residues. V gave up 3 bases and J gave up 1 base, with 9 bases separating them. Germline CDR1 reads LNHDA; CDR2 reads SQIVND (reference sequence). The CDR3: CASSMGAANTEAFF. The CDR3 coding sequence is TGTGCCAGTAGTATGGGGGCGGCGAACACTGAAGCTTTCTTT. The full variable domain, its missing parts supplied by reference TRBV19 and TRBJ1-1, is DGGITQSPKYLFRKEGQNVTLSCEQNLNHDAMYWYRQDPGQGLRLIYYSQIVNDFQKGDIAEGYSVSREKKESFPLTVTSAQKNPTAFYLCASSMGAANTEAFFGQGTRLTVV.

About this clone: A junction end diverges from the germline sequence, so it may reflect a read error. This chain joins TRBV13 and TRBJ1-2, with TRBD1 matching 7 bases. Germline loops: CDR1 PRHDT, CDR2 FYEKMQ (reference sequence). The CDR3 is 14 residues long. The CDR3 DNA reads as TGTGCCAGCAGCCTAGGACAGGTCATCGAGGGCTACACCTTC. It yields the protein CASSLGQVIEGYTF.

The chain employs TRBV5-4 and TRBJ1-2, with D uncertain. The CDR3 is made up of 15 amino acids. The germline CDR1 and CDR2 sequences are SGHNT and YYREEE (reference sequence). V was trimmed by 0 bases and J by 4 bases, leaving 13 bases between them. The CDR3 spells CASSLGGGGSYGYTF. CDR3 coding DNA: TGTGCCAGCAGCTTGGGGGGAGGCGGAAGCTATGGCTACACCTTC.

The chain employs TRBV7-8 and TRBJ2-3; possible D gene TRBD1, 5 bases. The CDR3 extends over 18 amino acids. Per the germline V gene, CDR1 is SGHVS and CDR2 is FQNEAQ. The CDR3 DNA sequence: TGTGGTCACAGCTTCAGCGAGACAGAGCCTGAGGACACAGATACGCAGTATTTT. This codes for CGHSFSETEPEDTDTQYF.

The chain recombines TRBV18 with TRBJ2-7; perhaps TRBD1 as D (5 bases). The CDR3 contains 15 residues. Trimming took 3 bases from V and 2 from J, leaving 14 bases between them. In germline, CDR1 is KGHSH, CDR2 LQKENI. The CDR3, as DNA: TGTGCCAGCTCACCGGGAACAGGTACCCCCTACGAGCAGTACTTC. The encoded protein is CASSPGTGTPYEQYF.

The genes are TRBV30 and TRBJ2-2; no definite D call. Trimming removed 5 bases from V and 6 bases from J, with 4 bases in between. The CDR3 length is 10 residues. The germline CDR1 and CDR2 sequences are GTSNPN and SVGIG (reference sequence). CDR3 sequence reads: CAWGAGELFF. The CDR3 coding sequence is TGTGCCTGGGGAGCCGGGGAGCTGTTTTTT.

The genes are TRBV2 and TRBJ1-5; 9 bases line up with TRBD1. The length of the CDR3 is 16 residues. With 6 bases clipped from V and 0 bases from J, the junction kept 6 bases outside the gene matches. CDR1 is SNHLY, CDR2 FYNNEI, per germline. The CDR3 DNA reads TGTGCCAGCAGACGAAGGACAGGGGATAGCAATCAGCCCCAGCATTTT. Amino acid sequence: CASRRRTGDSNQPQHF.

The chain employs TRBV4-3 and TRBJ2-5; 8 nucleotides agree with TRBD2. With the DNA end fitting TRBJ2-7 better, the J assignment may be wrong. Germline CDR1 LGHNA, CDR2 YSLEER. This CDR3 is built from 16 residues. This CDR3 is CASSPGPRAGVFEQYF. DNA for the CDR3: TGCGCCAGCAGCCCGGGGCCCCGAGCGGGAGTATTCGAGCAGTACTTC.

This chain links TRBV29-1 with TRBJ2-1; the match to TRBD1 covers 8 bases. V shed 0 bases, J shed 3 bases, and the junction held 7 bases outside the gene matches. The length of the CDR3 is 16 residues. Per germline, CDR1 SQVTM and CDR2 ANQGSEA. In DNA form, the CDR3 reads TGCAGCGTTGAAGATCCCGACAGGGGAGTCTACAATGAGCAGTTCTTC. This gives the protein CSVEDPDRGVYNEQFF.

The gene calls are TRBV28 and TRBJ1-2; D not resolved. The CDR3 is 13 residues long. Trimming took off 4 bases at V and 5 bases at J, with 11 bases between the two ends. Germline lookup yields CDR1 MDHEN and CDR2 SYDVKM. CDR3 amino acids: CASSSTSTYGYTF. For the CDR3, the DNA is TGTGCCAGCAGTTCCACTTCCACTTATGGCTACACCTTC.

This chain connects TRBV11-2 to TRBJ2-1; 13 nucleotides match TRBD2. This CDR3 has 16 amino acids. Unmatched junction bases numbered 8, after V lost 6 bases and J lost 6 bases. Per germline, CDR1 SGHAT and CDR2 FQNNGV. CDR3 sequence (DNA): TGTGCCAGCAGTGGGACTAGCGGGGTTTCTGGCAATGAGCAGTTCTTC. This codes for CASSGTSGVSGNEQFF.

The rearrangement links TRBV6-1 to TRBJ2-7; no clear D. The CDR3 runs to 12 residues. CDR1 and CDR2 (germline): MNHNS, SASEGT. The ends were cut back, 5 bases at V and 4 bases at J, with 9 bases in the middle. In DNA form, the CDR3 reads TGTGCCAGCAGTTCGGTGATGTACGAGCAGTACTTC. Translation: CASSSVMYEQYF.

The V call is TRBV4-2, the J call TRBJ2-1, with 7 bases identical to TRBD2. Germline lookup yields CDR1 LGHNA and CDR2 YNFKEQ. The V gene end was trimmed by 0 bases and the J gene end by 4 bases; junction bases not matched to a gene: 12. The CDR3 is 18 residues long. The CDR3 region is CASSQDIFASGQYNEQFF. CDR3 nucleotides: TGTGCCAGCAGCCAAGACATCTTTGCTAGCGGACAATACAATGAGCAGTTCTTC.

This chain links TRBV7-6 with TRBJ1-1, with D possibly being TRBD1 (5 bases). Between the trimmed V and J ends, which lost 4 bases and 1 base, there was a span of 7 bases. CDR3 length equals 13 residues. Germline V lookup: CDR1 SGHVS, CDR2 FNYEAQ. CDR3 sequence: CASSSTGNTEAFF. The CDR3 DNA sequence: TGTGCCAGCAGCTCTACAGGGAACACTGAAGCTTTCTTT.

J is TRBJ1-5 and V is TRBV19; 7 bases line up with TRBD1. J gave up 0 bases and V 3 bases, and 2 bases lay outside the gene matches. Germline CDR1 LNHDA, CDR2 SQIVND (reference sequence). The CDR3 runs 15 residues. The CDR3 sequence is CASSIGTVSNQPQHF. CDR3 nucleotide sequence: TGTGCCAGTAGTATTGGGACAGTTAGCAATCAGCCCCAGCATTTT. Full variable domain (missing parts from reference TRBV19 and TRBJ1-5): DGGITQSPKYLFRKEGQNVTLSCEQNLNHDAMYWYRQDPGQGLRLIYYSQIVNDFQKGDIAEGYSVSREKKESFPLTVTSAQKNPTAFYLCASSIGTVSNQPQHFGDGTRLSIL.

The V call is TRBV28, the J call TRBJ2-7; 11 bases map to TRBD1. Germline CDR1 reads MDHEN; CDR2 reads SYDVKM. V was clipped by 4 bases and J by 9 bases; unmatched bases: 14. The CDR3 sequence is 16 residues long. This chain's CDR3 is CASSWGQGVGLGVQYF. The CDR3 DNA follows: TGTGCCAGCAGTTGGGGACAGGGGGTGGGTCTTGGAGTGCAGTACTTC.

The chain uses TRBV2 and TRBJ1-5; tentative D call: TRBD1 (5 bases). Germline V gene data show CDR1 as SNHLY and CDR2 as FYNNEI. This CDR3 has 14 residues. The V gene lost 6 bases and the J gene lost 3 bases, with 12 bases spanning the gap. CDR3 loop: CASSASGNNQPQHF. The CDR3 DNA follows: TGTGCCAGCAGCGCCTCAGGGAACAATCAGCCCCAGCATTTT.

The CDR3 protein is CSVQTGGASANYGYTF. The CDR3 region has the DNA TGCAGCGTCCAGACAGGGGGCGCCTCAGCTAACTATGGCTACACCTTC. The J gene is TRBJ1-2, the V gene TRBV29-1; 10 nucleotides line up with TRBD1. This CDR3 comprises 16 residues. The V gene's germline CDR1 is SQVTM and CDR2 ANQGSEA. After removal of 6 bases from V and 0 bases from J, the junction contained 10 bases not matched to a gene.

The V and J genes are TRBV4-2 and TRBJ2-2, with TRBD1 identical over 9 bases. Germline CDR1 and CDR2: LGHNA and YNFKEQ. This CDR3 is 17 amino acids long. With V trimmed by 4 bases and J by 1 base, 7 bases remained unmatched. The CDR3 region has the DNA TGTGCCAGCAGCCTGGGACAGGGAGGGGTGAACACCGGGGAGCTGTTTTTT. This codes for CASSLGQGGVNTGELFF.

The DNA for the CDR3 is TGTGCCAGCAGCCCGCCGGTAGCGGCCCAGTACTTC. Amino acids: CASSPPVAAQYF. The chain is built from TRBV7-2 and TRBJ2-5; tentatively, D is TRBD2 (6 bases). V dropped 5 bases and J dropped 9 bases, with 13 bases sitting between them. Germline-derived CDR1 and CDR2 are SGHTA and FQGNSA. The CDR3 is 12 residues long. Supplemented by reference TRBV7-2 and TRBJ2-5, the full variable domain reads GAGVSQSPSNKVTEKGKDVELRCDPISGHTALYWYRQSLGQGLEFLIYFQGNSAPDKSGLPSDRFSAERTGGSVSTLTIQRTQQEDSAVYLCASSPPVAAQYFGPGTRLLVL.

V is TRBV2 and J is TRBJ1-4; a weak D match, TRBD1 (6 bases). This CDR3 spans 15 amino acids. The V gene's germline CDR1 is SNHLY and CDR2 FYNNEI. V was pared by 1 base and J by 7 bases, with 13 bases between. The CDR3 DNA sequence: TGTGCCAGCAGTGAAGATAGGGGGATGGGTGAAAAACTGTTTTTT. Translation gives CASSEDRGMGEKLFF.

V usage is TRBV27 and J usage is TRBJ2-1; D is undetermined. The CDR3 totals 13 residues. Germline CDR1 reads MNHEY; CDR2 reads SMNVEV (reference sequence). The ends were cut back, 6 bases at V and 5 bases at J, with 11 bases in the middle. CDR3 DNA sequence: TGTGCCAGCAGCCAAGGTGAGGACAATGAGCAGTTCTTC. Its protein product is CASSQGEDNEQFF.

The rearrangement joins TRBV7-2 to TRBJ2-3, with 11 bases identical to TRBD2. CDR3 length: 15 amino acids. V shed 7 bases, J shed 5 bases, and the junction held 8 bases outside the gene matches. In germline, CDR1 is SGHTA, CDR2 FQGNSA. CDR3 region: CASTVAGGPEDTQYF. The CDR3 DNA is TGTGCCAGCACCGTAGCGGGAGGGCCGGAAGATACGCAGTATTTT.